The rows below give T cell receptor beta chains drawn from one sample of a study of T cell responses to AZD1222 COVID-19 vaccine. Assay used: immunoSEQ multiplex PCR; TCRdb lists only in-frame clones, some missing. The data hold around 99,000 clones, with approximately 91% observed a single time. Sequencing used peripheral blood, obtained 28 days after the second AZD1222 dose. The receptors were gathered from an adult who received the AZD1222 COVID-19 vaccine. CDR3s include the opening cysteine and the closing phenylalanine or tryptophan. Each record gives: CDR3 DNA, CDR3 protein, D gene, V gene, clone size, J gene. The D gene is left open where the match is weak. Size tells how often a clone was seen (once, few, many) or the class of an expanded clone, and some rows leave it out.

TGTGCCAGCAGTGTGCAGCGGGGGGGCAATGAGCAGTTCTTC,CASSVQRGGNEQFF,TRBD2,TRBV2,NA,TRBJ2-1
TGTGCCAGCAGCTTAGGGTACTTGAACACTGAAGCTTTCTTT,CASSLGYLNTEAFF,NA,TRBV7-2,NA,TRBJ1-1
TGTGCCAGCAGCTCGTACGGACAGCTCAATCAGCCCCAGCATTTT,CASSSYGQLNQPQHF,NA,TRBV7-2,NA,TRBJ1-5
TGTGCCAGCAGTTACGGAGGCCTCTTGCGGCCCCAGCATTTT,CASSYGGLLRPQHF,NA,TRBV6-2/TRBV6-3,NA,TRBJ1-5
TGCAGCGTTTTGAGGACAGGGGGCAGAGAGACCCAGTACTTC,CSVLRTGGRETQYF,TRBD1,TRBV29-1,NA,TRBJ2-5
TGTGCCAGCAGTCTGCCCCTCGTCACAGTGCAGCCCCAGCATTTT,CASSLPLVTVQPQHF,NA,TRBV28,NA,TRBJ1-5
TGCGCCAGCAGCTTCAAAGGGTCGAAAGAGACCCAGTACTTC,CASSFKGSKETQYF,NA,TRBV5-1,NA,TRBJ2-5
TGTGCCAGCAGTCGGACAGGGACGGGAGAGACCCAGTACTTC,CASSRTGTGETQYF,TRBD1,TRBV6-6,NA,TRBJ2-5
TGCGCCAGCCGGAGGACAGGGAGCCGTGTTAGCACTGAAGCTTTCTTT,CASRRTGSRVSTEAFF,TRBD1,TRBV5-1,NA,TRBJ1-1
TGTGCCAGCAGATTAGGACTAGCGGGAGGGTACAATGAGCAGTTCTTC,CASRLGLAGGYNEQFF,TRBD2,TRBV27,few,TRBJ2-1
TGTGCCAGCAGCTTCTCCAGGCTAATGAACACTGAAGCTTTCTTT,CASSFSRLMNTEAFF,NA,TRBV5-4,NA,TRBJ1-1
TGCGCCAGCAGCCCGGGCGCGGGAGGTGGTACCGGGGAGCTGTTTTTT,CASSPGAGGGTGELFF,TRBD2,TRBV5-1,NA,TRBJ2-2
TGTGCCAGCAGCTCACAGTGGGGGAACACTGAAGCTTTCTTT,CASSSQWGNTEAFF,NA,TRBV7-2,NA,TRBJ1-1
TGTGCCAGCAGCCTGGATCTCTCTGGAAACACCATATATTTT,CASSLDLSGNTIYF,NA,TRBV5-4,few,TRBJ1-3
TGCGCCAGCAGCCAAATCCATGGCAGCTCCTACGAGCAGTACTTC,CASSQIHGSSYEQYF,NA,TRBV4-1,NA,TRBJ2-7
TGTGCCAGCAGAGCCACGACAGGGGGCATCACTGAAGCTTTCTTT,CASRATTGGITEAFF,TRBD1,TRBV25-1,NA,TRBJ1-1
TGCGCCAGCAGCTCCTCGCCGGGAAGCTCCTACGAGCAGTACTTC,CASSSSPGSSYEQYF,NA,TRBV5-1,NA,TRBJ2-7
TGTGCCAGCAGTTACTCGATTGGGGACAAGCCCTACGAGCAGTACTTC,CASSYSIGDKPYEQYF,NA,TRBV6-6,NA,TRBJ2-7
TGTGCCAGCAGGCTAGCGGGAGACCCCGAGCAGTACTTC,CASRLAGDPEQYF,TRBD2,TRBV3-1/TRBV3-2,NA,TRBJ2-7
TGCGCCAGCAGCCAAGAAGGGCTACTAGACTTATATAGCAATCAGCCCCAGCATTTT,CASSQEGLLDLYSNQPQHF,NA,TRBV4-1,NA,TRBJ1-5
TGCAGTGCTAGAGATCGGTGGGAGTGGTTCTTC,CSARDRWEWFF,NA,TRBV20-1,NA,TRBJ2-1
TGTGCCAGCAGTACTAGCGGGAGCAGGTACGAGCAGTACTTC,CASSTSGSRYEQYF,TRBD2,TRBV6-2/TRBV6-3,NA,TRBJ2-7
TGTGCCAGCAGCCCCCCAAGCCTCTCCTACGAGCAGTACTTC,CASSPPSLSYEQYF,NA,TRBV11-2,NA,TRBJ2-7
TGTGCCAGCAGTGTAAGGACGGCGAGCTCTGGAAACACCATATATTTT,CASSVRTASSGNTIYF,NA,TRBV2,NA,TRBJ1-3
TGTGCCATCAGTGGAATTAGGGACAGGGGGCTTGGAAACACCATATATTTT,CAISGIRDRGLGNTIYF,TRBD1,TRBV10-3,NA,TRBJ1-3
TGCGCCAGCAGCTTGACGACTAGCGGCACAGATACGCAGTATTTT,CASSLTTSGTDTQYF,TRBD2,TRBV5-1,NA,TRBJ2-3
TGTGCCAGCTTAGCTCCCTCTGGAAACACCATATATTTT,CASLAPSGNTIYF,NA,TRBV3-1/TRBV3-2,NA,TRBJ1-3
TGTGCCAGCAGCCCGGGACAGGGTTACGAGCAGTACTTC,CASSPGQGYEQYF,TRBD1,TRBV11-2,NA,TRBJ2-7
TGTGCCAGCAGTGGGTACAGACCGTCTAATGAAAAACTGTTTTTT,CASSGYRPSNEKLFF,NA,TRBV25-1,NA,TRBJ1-4
TGTGCCTGGACGGGGATCTCTGGAAACACCATATATTTT,CAWTGISGNTIYF,NA,TRBV30,NA,TRBJ1-3
TGTGCCAGCAGCTTGGGGGCTCCACAGGGGCCCTCTGGGGCCAACGTCCTGACTTTC,CASSLGAPQGPSGANVLTF,TRBD1,TRBV5-4,NA,TRBJ2-6
TGTGCCAGGGGGACAACAAATGAGCAGTTCTTC,CARGTTNEQFF,NA,TRBV2,NA,TRBJ2-1
TGTGCCAGCCAGACAGTGAACACTGAAGCTTTCTTT,CASQTVNTEAFF,NA,TRBV27,NA,TRBJ1-1
TGTGCCAGCAGCTTCCGACTAGCTTCAATGGGGGCAGATACGCAGTATTTT,CASSFRLASMGADTQYF,TRBD2,TRBV7-2,NA,TRBJ2-3
TGTGCCAGCGGCCCGTTTTACGAGCAGTACTTC,CASGPFYEQYF,NA,TRBV28,NA,TRBJ2-7